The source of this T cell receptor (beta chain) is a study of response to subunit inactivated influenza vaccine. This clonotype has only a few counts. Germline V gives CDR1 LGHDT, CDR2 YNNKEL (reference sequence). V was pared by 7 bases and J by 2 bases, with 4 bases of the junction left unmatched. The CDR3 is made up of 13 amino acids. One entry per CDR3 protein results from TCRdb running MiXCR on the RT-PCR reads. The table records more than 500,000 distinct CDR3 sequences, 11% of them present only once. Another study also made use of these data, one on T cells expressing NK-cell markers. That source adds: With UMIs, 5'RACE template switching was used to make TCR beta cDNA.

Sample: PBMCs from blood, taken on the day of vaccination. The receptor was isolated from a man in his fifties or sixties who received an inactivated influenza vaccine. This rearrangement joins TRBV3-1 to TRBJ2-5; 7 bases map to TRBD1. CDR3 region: CASTVRGQETQYF. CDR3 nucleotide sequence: TGTGCCAGCACCGTCAGGGGGCAAGAGACCCAGTACTTC.